Listed below are T cell receptor beta chains from one sample, sequenced in a study of CD8 T cells in ankylosing spondylitis. MiXCR was run by TCRdb on the 5' RACE reads, yielding one entry per CDR3 protein. Of 150,000 to 200,000 distinct CDR3 sequences listed, about a sixth are singletons. The sequencing input was blood, either unsorted or a sorted T cell fraction (not recorded which). Receptors were obtained from a male donor with ankylosing spondylitis or in good health (not recorded which). Both conserved end residues are part of each CDR3. Each record gives: J gene, D gene, clone size, V gene, CDR3 DNA, CDR3 protein. A D gene is named only where the DNA matches it firmly. Size is stated for part of the rows, as once, few or many counts, or as a class when the clone is expanded.

J: TRBJ2-1; D: NA; size: many; V: TRBV7-8; DNA: TGTGCCAGCACCACCAGGGAGGCCTCCTACAATGAGCAGTTCTTC; CDR3: CASTTREASYNEQFF
J: TRBJ2-5; D: NA; size: NA; V: TRBV20-1; DNA: TGCAGTGCTATTATCCCCGTGGGCTCGGAAGAGACCCAGTACTTC; CDR3: CSAIIPVGSEETQYF
J: TRBJ2-3; D: NA; size: few; V: TRBV19; DNA: TGTGCCAGTAAAGGTGATAGAGGGTCAGATACGCAGTATTTT; CDR3: CASKGDRGSDTQYF
J: TRBJ2-7; D: NA; size: few; V: TRBV27; DNA: TGTGCCAGCAGTTTAAGTAATCCCTACGAGCAGTACTTC; CDR3: CASSLSNPYEQYF
J: TRBJ2-2; D: TRBD1; size: many; V: TRBV5-1; DNA: TGCGCCAGCAACCCGACAGGGCCAACCGGGGAGCTGTTTTTT; CDR3: CASNPTGPTGELFF
J: TRBJ1-2; D: NA; size: NA; V: TRBV10-3; DNA: TGTGCCATCAGCGCATACGGAGGGCCTGTTGGCTACACCTTC; CDR3: CAISAYGGPVGYTF
J: TRBJ1-1; D: NA; size: NA; V: TRBV29-1; DNA: TGCAGCGTTGCCGGACGGATGAACACTGAAGCTTTCTTT; CDR3: CSVAGRMNTEAFF
J: TRBJ1-2; D: NA; size: NA; V: TRBV20-1; DNA: TGCAGTGCTAGAGATCGAGGGGGTTGGGGCTATGGCTACACCTTC; CDR3: CSARDRGGWGYGYTF
J: TRBJ1-2; D: NA; size: NA; V: TRBV6-5; DNA: TGTGCCAGCAGTTTCCACCAGGGCGGGGCCTATGGCTACACCTTC; CDR3: CASSFHQGGAYGYTF
J: TRBJ2-2; D: NA; size: NA; V: TRBV10-1; DNA: TGCGCCAGCAGTGATTTCTTACTCTTTGGCACCGGGGAGCTGTTTTTT; CDR3: CASSDFLLFGTGELFF
J: TRBJ2-7; D: TRBD1; size: few; V: TRBV5-4; DNA: TGTGCCAGCAGCCCCGACAGGGTAAGCGAGCAGTACTTC; CDR3: CASSPDRVSEQYF
J: TRBJ1-5; D: NA; size: NA; V: TRBV5-1; DNA: TGCGCCAGCAGCTCAGATATCAATCAGCCCCAGCATTTT; CDR3: CASSSDINQPQHF
J: TRBJ2-2; D: NA; size: many; V: TRBV20-1; DNA: TGCAGTGCTAGCGGGAGTAACACCGGGGAGCTGTTTTTT; CDR3: CSASGSNTGELFF
J: TRBJ2-5; D: TRBD2; size: many; V: TRBV20-1; DNA: TGCAGTGCTCCCGGGACTAGGGGAGAGACCCAGTACTTC; CDR3: CSAPGTRGETQYF
J: TRBJ2-1; D: TRBD2; size: many; V: TRBV20-1; DNA: TGCAGTGCTAGAGGGACAGAAACTAGCGGGTGGTACAATGAGCAGTTCTTC; CDR3: CSARGTETSGWYNEQFF
J: TRBJ2-2; D: NA; size: many; V: TRBV12-3/TRBV12-4; DNA: TGTGCCAGCAGTTTAGCGGGGGTCGGGGAGCTGTTTTTT; CDR3: CASSLAGVGELFF
J: TRBJ1-1; D: NA; size: many; V: TRBV5-1; DNA: TGCGCCAGCAGACTGGCGGGTCCGCTAACTGAAGCTTTCTTT; CDR3: CASRLAGPLTEAFF
J: TRBJ2-5; D: TRBD2; size: many; V: TRBV20-1; DNA: TGCAGTGCTAGAGATGGAGTAGCGGGAGAACAAGAGACCCAGTACTTC; CDR3: CSARDGVAGEQETQYF
J: TRBJ1-2; D: NA; size: many; V: TRBV5-1; DNA: TGCGCCAGCAGCTTGGAAAGATCGGGGGTTAGTGGCTACACCTTC; CDR3: CASSLERSGVSGYTF
J: TRBJ1-6; D: TRBD1; size: NA; V: TRBV10-3; DNA: TGTGCCATCACGGGACAGGAGAATTCACCCCTCCACTTT; CDR3: CAITGQENSPLHF
J: TRBJ2-7; D: NA; size: few; V: TRBV23-1; DNA: TGTGCCAGCAGTCAATTAGACGAGCAGTACTTC; CDR3: CASSQLDEQYF
J: TRBJ2-4; D: TRBD1; size: many; V: TRBV29-1; DNA: TGCAGCGTTGCAGCAGGGGGCAAAAACATTCAGTACTTC; CDR3: CSVAAGGKNIQYF
J: TRBJ2-7; D: TRBD1; size: NA; V: TRBV7-9; DNA: TGTGCCAGCAGCACTCGACAGGGACGCTACGAGCAGTACTTC; CDR3: CASSTRQGRYEQYF
J: TRBJ1-3; D: NA; size: NA; V: TRBV5-1; DNA: TGCGCCAGCAGCCGTGGAGACTCTGGAAACACCATATATTTT; CDR3: CASSRGDSGNTIYF
J: TRBJ2-2; D: TRBD2; size: NA; V: TRBV20-1; DNA: TGCAGTGCTTATAGCGGGAGGGCCGACACCGGGGAGCTGTTTTTT; CDR3: CSAYSGRADTGELFF
J: TRBJ1-2; D: NA; size: NA; V: TRBV19; DNA: TGTGCCAGCAAACGTGCTACGCGTCAGTATGGCTACACCTTC; CDR3: CASKRATRQYGYTF
J: TRBJ2-4; D: TRBD1; size: many; V: TRBV28; DNA: TGTGCCAGCAGTGTTGGGACAGCTATTCAGTACTTC; CDR3: CASSVGTAIQYF
J: TRBJ2-7; D: NA; size: NA; V: TRBV28; DNA: TGTGCCAGCAGTCCAACAGGGAGGTTGGAATACGAGCAGTACTTC; CDR3: CASSPTGRLEYEQYF
J: TRBJ2-3; D: TRBD2; size: NA; V: TRBV20-1; DNA: TGCAGCAGGGTAGCGGGAAGGGATACGCAGTATTTT; CDR3: CSRVAGRDTQYF
J: TRBJ2-1; D: NA; size: many; V: TRBV20-1; DNA: TGCAGTGCTAGAGACAGCGGAGTCGGCTACAATGAGCAGTTCTTC; CDR3: CSARDSGVGYNEQFF
J: TRBJ2-3; D: NA; size: many; V: TRBV18; DNA: TGTGCCAGCTCACCAGATATGGCTTTAACGCAGTATTTT; CDR3: CASSPDMALTQYF
J: TRBJ1-5; D: NA; size: NA; V: TRBV4-2; DNA: TGTGCCAGCAGCACTGGACAGCTTAGCAATCAGCCCCAGCATTTT; CDR3: CASSTGQLSNQPQHF
J: TRBJ1-1; D: NA; size: NA; V: TRBV5-6; DNA: TGTGCCAGCAGCACCTCCGGGGGCTGGGACACTGAAGCTTTCTTT; CDR3: CASSTSGGWDTEAFF
J: TRBJ1-2; D: NA; size: NA; V: TRBV20-1; DNA: TGCAGTGCTAGAGATGTAAGGGGATCCTATGGCTACACCTTC; CDR3: CSARDVRGSYGYTF
J: TRBJ2-2; D: NA; size: few; V: TRBV5-6; DNA: TGTGCCAGCAGCTTGGTTCGGCCTGATAACACCGGGGAGCTGTTTTTT; CDR3: CASSLVRPDNTGELFF
J: TRBJ1-5; D: NA; size: NA; V: TRBV6-1; DNA: TGTGCCAGCAGAAAGGGGGAGAGCAATCAGCCCCAGCATTTT; CDR3: CASRKGESNQPQHF
J: TRBJ2-1; D: NA; size: NA; V: TRBV4-2; DNA: TGTGCCAGCAGCCAAGATCATATAGCGGCTTCCTACAATGAGCAGTTCTTC; CDR3: CASSQDHIAASYNEQFF
J: TRBJ1-1; D: TRBD1; size: few; V: TRBV2; DNA: TGTGCCAGCAGAGCACAGGGGGCGCGAGGCACTGAAGCTTTCTTT; CDR3: CASRAQGARGTEAFF
J: TRBJ2-4; D: NA; size: few; V: TRBV9; DNA: TGTGCCAGCAGCGCCAACCCGGGGGCTAGCGTGGTTGCCAAAAACATTCAGTACTTC; CDR3: CASSANPGASVVAKNIQYF
J: TRBJ2-6; D: NA; size: few; V: TRBV2; DNA: TGTGCCAGCAGTGAACTCGGTTCTGGGGCCAACGTCCTGACTTTC; CDR3: CASSELGSGANVLTF
J: TRBJ2-7; D: TRBD2; size: many; V: TRBV10-3; DNA: TGTGCCATCAGTGAGGTGCCTAGCGGCTCCTACGAGCAGTACTTC; CDR3: CAISEVPSGSYEQYF
J: TRBJ1-2; D: NA; size: NA; V: TRBV5-5; DNA: TGTGCCAGCAGCTTGTTCGGGGATGGCTACACCTTC; CDR3: CASSLFGDGYTF
J: TRBJ2-3; D: NA; size: NA; V: TRBV24-1; DNA: TGTGCCACCAGTGATTTCGGGATAGAGGGTTCAGATACGCAGTATTTT; CDR3: CATSDFGIEGSDTQYF
J: TRBJ2-7; D: NA; size: many; V: TRBV28; DNA: TGTGCCAGCAGTTCCCCCCACGAGTCCTCCTACGAGCAGTACTTC; CDR3: CASSSPHESSYEQYF
J: TRBJ1-3; D: NA; size: NA; V: TRBV10-3; DNA: TGTGCCATAGCAGGGGTTTCGGGAAACACCATATATTTT; CDR3: CAIAGVSGNTIYF
J: TRBJ2-2; D: NA; size: many; V: TRBV29-1; DNA: TGCAGCGTTGAACCCCGTCCCGGGGAGCTGTTTTTT; CDR3: CSVEPRPGELFF